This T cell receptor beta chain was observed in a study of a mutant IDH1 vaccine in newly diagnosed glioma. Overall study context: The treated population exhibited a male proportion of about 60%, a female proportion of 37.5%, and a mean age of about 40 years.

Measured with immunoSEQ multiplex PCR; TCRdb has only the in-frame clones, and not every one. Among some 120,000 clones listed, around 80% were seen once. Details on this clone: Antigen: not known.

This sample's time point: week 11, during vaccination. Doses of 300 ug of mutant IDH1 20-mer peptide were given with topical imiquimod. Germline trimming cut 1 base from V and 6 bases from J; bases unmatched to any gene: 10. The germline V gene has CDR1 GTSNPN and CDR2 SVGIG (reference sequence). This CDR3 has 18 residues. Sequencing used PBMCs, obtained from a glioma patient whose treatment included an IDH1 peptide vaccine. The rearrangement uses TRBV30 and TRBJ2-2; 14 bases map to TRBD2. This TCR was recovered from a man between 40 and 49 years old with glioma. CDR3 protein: CAWSDTATSGGGSGELFF. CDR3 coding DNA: TGTGCCTGGAGTGACACCGCGACTAGCGGGGGGGGATCCGGGGAGCTGTTTTTT.